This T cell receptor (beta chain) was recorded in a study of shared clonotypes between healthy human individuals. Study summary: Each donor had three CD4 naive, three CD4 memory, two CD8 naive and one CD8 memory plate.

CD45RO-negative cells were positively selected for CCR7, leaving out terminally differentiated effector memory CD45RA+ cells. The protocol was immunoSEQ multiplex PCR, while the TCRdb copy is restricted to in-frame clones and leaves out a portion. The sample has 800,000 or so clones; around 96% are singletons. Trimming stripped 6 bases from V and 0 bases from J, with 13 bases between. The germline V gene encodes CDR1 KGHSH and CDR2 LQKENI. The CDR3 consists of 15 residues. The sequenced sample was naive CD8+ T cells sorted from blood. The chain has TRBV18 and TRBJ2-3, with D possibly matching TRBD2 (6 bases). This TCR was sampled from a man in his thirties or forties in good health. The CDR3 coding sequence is TGTGCCAGCTCGCTTGGGACTTCTAGCACAGATACGCAGTATTTT. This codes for CASSLGTSSTDTQYF.